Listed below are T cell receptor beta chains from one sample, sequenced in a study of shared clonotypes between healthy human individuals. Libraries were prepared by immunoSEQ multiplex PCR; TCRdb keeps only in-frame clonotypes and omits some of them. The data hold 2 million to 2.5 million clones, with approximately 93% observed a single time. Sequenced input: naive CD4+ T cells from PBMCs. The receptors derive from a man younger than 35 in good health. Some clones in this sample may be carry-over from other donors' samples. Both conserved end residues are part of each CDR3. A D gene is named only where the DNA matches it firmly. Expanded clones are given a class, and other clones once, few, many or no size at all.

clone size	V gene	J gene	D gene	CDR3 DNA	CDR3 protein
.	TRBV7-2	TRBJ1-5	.	TGTGCCAGCAGCCCAGTGGGGGGTTCGACAAATCAGCCCCAGCATTTT	CASSPVGGSTNQPQHF
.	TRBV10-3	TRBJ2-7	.	TGTGCCATCAGTGATGGTGCTACAGGGCAGACCTACGAGCAGTACTTC	CAISDGATGQTYEQYF
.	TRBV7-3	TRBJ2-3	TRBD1	TGTGCCAGCAGCGTACAGGGGGCACGGACAGATACGCAGTATTTT	CASSVQGARTDTQYF
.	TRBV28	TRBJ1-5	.	TGTGCCAGCAGTCCAAAGGACCATTTTAGACCCCAGCATTTT	CASSPKDHFRPQHF
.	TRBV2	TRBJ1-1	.	TGTGCCAGCATCGACACGCACACTGAAGCTTTCTTT	CASIDTHTEAFF
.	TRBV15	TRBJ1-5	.	TGTGCCACCAGCAGAGCTCCCGCGGGGGGAGGTCAGCCCCAGCATTTT	CATSRAPAGGGQPQHF
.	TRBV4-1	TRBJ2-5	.	TGCGCCAGCAGCCAGCGCGGGGTAGGTGGGTACCAAGAGACCCAGTACTTC	CASSQRGVGGYQETQYF
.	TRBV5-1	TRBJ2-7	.	TGCGCCAGCAGCCCGCGCACAGGTGGGCGGACCTACGAGCAGTACTTC	CASSPRTGGRTYEQYF
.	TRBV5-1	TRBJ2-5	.	TGCGCCAGCAGCTTGGGAGGGTTCGGAAACCAAGAGACCCAGTACTTC	CASSLGGFGNQETQYF
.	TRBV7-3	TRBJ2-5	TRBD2	TGTGCCAGCAGCCCGACTAGCACAGAGACCCAGTACTTC	CASSPTSTETQYF
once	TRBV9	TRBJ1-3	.	TGTGCCAGCAGCGCCGCGGCCTCTGGAAACACCATATATTTT	CASSAAASGNTIYF
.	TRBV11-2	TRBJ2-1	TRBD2	TGTGCCAGCAGCTTAGTCGTTCGGGCTAGCGGGAGTCATATCAATGAGCAGTTCTTC	CASSLVVRASGSHINEQFF
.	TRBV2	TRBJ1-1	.	TGTGCCAGCAGGAAGTTCATGAACACTGAAGCTTTCTTT	CASRKFMNTEAFF
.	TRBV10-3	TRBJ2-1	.	TGTGCCATCAGCTATACCTCCTCTAGGTTTGGGCACAATGAGCAGTTCTTC	CAISYTSSRFGHNEQFF
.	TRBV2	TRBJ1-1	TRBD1	TGTGCCAGCAGTGTAGCCCCCGTAGGGGGCGTGAAGGCTTTCTTT	CASSVAPVGGVKAFF
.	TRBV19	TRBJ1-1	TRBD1	TGTGCCAGTAGCCGCATCGGGACAGGGGGCACTGAAGCTTTCTTT	CASSRIGTGGTEAFF
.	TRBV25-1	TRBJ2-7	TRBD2	TGTGCCAGCAGTGCTTCCCCCGGGACTAGTGACTCCTACGAGCAGTACTTC	CASSASPGTSDSYEQYF
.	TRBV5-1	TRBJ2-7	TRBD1	TGCGCCAGCAGCTCACAGGACAGGGGAGCCTACGAGCAGTACTTC	CASSSQDRGAYEQYF
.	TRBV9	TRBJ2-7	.	TGTGCCAGCAGCGTAAAGTCCTCATCCTACGAGCAGTACTTC	CASSVKSSSYEQYF
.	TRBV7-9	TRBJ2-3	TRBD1	TGTGCCAGCAGCTTGGGACAGGGGTTGACAGATACGCAGTATTTT	CASSLGQGLTDTQYF
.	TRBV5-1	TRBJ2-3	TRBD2	TGCGCCAGCAGCCCGAACGACCCACTGTCCTCACTAGCGGTCACAGATACGCAGTATTTT	CASSPNDPLSSLAVTDTQYF
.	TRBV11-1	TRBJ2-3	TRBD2	TGTGCCAGCAGCCGACCGGGACTAGCGGGAAGCACAGATACGCAGTATTTT	CASSRPGLAGSTDTQYF
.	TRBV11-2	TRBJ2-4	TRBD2	TGTGCCAGCAGCGCAGGGGCTAGCGGGAGTCAAAACATTCAGTACTTC	CASSAGASGSQNIQYF
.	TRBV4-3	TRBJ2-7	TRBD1	TGCGCCAGCAGCCCCAGACAGGGCCACGAGCAGTACTTC	CASSPRQGHEQYF
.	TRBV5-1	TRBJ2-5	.	TGCGCCAGCAGCTTGGCGGTAGTCATGGGGTACCAAGAGACCCAGTACTTC	CASSLAVVMGYQETQYF
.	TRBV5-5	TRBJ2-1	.	TGTGCCAGCAGCTCAGCTAGGAGGCATGAGCAGTTCTTC	CASSSARRHEQFF
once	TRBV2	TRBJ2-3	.	TGTGCCAGCAGTGAGAGTCAGGTCACAGATACGCAGTATTTT	CASSESQVTDTQYF
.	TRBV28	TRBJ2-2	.	TGTGCCAGCAGTTTCGGCAGCGCGAACACCGGGGAGCTGTTTTTT	CASSFGSANTGELFF
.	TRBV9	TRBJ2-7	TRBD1	TGTGCCAGCAGCGTAGGGGGACAGCTCTCCTACGAGCAGTACTTC	CASSVGGQLSYEQYF
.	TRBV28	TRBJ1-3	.	TGTGCCAGCAGTTTACTGGGGCCCGGAAACACCATATATTTT	CASSLLGPGNTIYF
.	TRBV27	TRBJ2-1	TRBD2	TGTGCCAGCAGTCCCCCCGGGACTAGCGGGAGCCATGAGCAGTTCTTC	CASSPPGTSGSHEQFF
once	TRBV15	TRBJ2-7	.	TGTGCCACCAGCAGAGAGACCCTGAGGGCAGGAGACTCCTACGAGCAGTACTTC	CATSRETLRAGDSYEQYF
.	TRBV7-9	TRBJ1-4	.	TGTGCCAGCAGCGCCCAACCGACGGCTGCAACTAATGAAAAACTGTTTTTT	CASSAQPTAATNEKLFF
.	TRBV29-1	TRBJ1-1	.	TGCAGCGTTGCCCGGGTCGCCGAGAAGACTGAAGCTTTCTTT	CSVARVAEKTEAFF
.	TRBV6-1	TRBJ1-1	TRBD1	TGTGCCAGCAGTCTTGGACAGGGAGGGACTGAAGCTTTCTTT	CASSLGQGGTEAFF
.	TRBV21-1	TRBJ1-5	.	TGTGCCAGCAGCAAGGCAGGGGGATTTAGCAATCAGCCCCAGCATTTT	CASSKAGGFSNQPQHF
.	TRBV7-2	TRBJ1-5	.	TGTGCCAGCAGCTTGGACGGAAGCAATCAGCCCCAGCATTTT	CASSLDGSNQPQHF
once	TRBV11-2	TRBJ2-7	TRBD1	TGTGCCAGCAGCTTATCGTGGGGGTCAGGGGGCGAGCAGTACTTC	CASSLSWGSGGEQYF
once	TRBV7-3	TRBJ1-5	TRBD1	TGTGCCAGCAGCTTAGATGGCAGGGGGTTTAGTCAGCCCCAGCATTTT	CASSLDGRGFSQPQHF
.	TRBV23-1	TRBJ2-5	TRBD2	TGCGCCAGCAGTCAGCCCAAAGCTAGCGGGAGGAAACCACAAGAGACCCAGTACTTC	CASSQPKASGRKPQETQYF
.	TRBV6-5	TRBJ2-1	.	TGTGCCAGCAGTTACTCGACCAGGGCTGAGCAGTTCTTC	CASSYSTRAEQFF
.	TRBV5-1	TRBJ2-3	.	TGCGCCAGCAGCTTGGTTTCAGGGAGCACAGATACGCAGTATTTT	CASSLVSGSTDTQYF
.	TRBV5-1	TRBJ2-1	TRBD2	TGCGCCAGCAGCTTGGCGACTAGCGCCACCTCCTACAATGAGCAGTTCTTC	CASSLATSATSYNEQFF
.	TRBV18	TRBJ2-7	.	TGTGCCAGCTCACCACGAACAGGCGACGAGCAGTACTTC	CASSPRTGDEQYF
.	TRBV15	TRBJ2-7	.	TGTGCCACCAGCAGAGAGAGGTATTACGAGCAGTACTTC	CATSRERYYEQYF
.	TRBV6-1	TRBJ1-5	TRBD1	TGTGCCAGCAGACGAACAGGGGACTACAATCAGCCCCAGCATTTT	CASRRTGDYNQPQHF
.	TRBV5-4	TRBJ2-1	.	TGTGCCAGCAGCTTGGCCTTTGGGGCTTCCTACAATGAGCAGTTCTTC	CASSLAFGASYNEQFF
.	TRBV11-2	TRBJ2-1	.	TGTGCCAGCAGCTTGGGGGAGATTTCAACCAATGAGCAGTTCTTC	CASSLGEISTNEQFF
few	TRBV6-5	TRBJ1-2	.	TGTGCCAGCAGTTACCGCCTCGGGGTTGGTGGCTACACCTTC	CASSYRLGVGGYTF
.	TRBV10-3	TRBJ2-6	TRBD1	TGTGCCATCAGTGAGGTCGAGGGACAGGGCCCATCTGGGGCCAACGTCCTGACTTTC	CAISEVEGQGPSGANVLTF
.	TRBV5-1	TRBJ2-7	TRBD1	TGCGCCAGCAGCTTGGGACAGGGGCCCTACGAGCAGTACTTC	CASSLGQGPYEQYF
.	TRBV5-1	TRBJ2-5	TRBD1	TGCGCCAGCAGCTCCTTGACAGGGGTTCAAGAGACCCAGTACTTC	CASSSLTGVQETQYF
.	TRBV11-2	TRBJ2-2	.	TGTGCCAGCAGCCACCTTTTGGACCTCGGACCCGGGGAGCTGTTTTTT	CASSHLLDLGPGELFF